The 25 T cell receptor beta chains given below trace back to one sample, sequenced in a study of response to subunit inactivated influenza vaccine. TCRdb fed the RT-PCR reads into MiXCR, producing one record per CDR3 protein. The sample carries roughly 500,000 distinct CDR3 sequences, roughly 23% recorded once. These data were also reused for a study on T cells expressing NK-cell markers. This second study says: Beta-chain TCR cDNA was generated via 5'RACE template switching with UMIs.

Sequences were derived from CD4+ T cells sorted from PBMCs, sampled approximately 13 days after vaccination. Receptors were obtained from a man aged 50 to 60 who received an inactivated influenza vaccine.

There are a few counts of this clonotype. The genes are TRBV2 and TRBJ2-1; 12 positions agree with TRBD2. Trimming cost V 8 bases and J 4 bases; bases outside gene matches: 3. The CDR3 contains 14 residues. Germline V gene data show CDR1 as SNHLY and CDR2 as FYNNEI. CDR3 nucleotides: TGTGCCAGCTTCGGACTAGCGGGGTACAATGAGCAGTTCTTC. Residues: CASFGLAGYNEQFF. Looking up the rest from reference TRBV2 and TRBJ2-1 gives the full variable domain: EPEVTQTPSHQVTQMGQEVILRCVPISNHLYFYWYRQILGQKVEFLVSFYNNEISEKSEIFDDQFSVERPDGSNFTLKIRSTKLEDSAMYFCASFGLAGYNEQFFGPGTRLTVL.

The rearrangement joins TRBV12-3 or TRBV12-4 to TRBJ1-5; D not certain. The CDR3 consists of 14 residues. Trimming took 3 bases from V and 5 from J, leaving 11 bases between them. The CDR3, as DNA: TGTGCCAGCAGTTTGTTGGGGTTCGATCAGCCCCAGCATTTT. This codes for CASSLLGFDQPQHF.

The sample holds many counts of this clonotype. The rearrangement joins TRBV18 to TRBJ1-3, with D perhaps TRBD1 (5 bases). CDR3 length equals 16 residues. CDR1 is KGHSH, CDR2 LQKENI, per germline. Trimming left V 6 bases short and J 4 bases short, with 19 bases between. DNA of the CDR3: TGTGCCAGCTCCCCCATGGGGGGGACGAGAGGAAACACCATATATTTT. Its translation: CASSPMGGTRGNTIYF.

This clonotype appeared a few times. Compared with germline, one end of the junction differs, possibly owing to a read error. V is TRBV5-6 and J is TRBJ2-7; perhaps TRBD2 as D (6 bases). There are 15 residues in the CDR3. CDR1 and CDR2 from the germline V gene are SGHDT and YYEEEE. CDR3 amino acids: CPSTSLEGFSYEQYF. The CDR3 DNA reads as TGTCCCAGCACCTCCTTGGAGGGGTTCTCCTACGAGCAGTACTTC.

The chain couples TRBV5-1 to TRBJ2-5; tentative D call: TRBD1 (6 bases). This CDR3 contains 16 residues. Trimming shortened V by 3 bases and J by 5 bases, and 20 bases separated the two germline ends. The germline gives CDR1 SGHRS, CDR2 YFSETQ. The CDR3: CASSSGQQGIGETQYF. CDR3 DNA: TGCGCCAGCAGCTCGGGACAACAGGGCATCGGGGAGACCCAGTACTTC.

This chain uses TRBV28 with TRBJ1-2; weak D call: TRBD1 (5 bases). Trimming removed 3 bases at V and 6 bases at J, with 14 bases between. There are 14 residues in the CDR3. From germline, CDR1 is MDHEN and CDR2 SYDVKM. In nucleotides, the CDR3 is TGTGCCAGCAGTTTCCCCGGGACTGTCGATGGCTACACCTTC. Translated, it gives CASSFPGTVDGYTF.

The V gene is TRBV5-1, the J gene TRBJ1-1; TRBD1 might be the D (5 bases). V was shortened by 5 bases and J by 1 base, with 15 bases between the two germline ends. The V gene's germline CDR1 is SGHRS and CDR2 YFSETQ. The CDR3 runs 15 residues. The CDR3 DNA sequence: TGCGCCAGCAGTTTCTTGACAGAATCGAACACTGAAGCTTTCTTT. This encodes CASSFLTESNTEAFF.

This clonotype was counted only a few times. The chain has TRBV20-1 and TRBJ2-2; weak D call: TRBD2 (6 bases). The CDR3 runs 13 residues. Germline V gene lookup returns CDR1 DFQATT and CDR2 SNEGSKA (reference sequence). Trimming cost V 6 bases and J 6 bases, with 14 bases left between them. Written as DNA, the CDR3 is TGCAGTGCCCTACCTAGCGTGGCCGGGGAGCTGTTTTTT. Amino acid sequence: CSALPSVAGELFF.

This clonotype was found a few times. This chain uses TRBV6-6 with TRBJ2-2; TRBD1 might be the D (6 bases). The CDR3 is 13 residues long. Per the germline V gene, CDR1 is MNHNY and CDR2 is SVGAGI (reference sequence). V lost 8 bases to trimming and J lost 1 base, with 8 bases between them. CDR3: CASGQQNTGELFF. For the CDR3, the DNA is TGTGCCAGCGGACAGCAGAACACCGGGGAGCTGTTTTTT.

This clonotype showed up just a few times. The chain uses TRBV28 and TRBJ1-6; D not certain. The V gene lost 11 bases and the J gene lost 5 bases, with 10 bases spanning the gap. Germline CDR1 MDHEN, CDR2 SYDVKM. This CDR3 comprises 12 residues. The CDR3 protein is CAGNGHNSPLHF. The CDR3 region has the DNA TGTGCCGGCAACGGCCATAATTCACCCCTCCACTTT.

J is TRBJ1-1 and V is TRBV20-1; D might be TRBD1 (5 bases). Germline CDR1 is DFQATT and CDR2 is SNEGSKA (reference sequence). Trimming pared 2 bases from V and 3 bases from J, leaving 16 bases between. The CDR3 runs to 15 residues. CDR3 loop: CSARSSQGLDTEAFF. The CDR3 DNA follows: TGCAGTGCTAGAAGTTCCCAGGGCTTGGACACTGAAGCTTTCTTT.

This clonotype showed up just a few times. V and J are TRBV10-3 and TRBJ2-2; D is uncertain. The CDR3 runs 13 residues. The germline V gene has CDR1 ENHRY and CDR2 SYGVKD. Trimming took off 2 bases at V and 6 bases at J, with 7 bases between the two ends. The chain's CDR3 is CAISERQPGELFF. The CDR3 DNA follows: TGTGCCATCAGTGAGAGGCAGCCCGGGGAGCTGTTTTTT.

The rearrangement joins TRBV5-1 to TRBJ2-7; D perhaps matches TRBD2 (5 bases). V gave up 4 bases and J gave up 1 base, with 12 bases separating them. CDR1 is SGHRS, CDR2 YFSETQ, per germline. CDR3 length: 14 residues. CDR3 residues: CASSPSGESYEQYF. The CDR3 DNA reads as TGCGCCAGCAGCCCCTCCGGGGAGTCCTACGAGCAGTACTTC.

CDR3 bases: TGCAGTGCTAGACTAGCGGGAGGAAACTACGAGCAGTACTTC. Its translation is CSARLAGGNYEQYF. The chain recombines TRBV20-1 with TRBJ2-7; 11 bases map to TRBD2. After removal of 2 bases from V and 3 bases from J, the junction contained 3 bases not matched to a gene. CDR1 and CDR2 from the germline V gene are DFQATT and SNEGSKA (reference sequence). CDR3 length: 14 amino acids.

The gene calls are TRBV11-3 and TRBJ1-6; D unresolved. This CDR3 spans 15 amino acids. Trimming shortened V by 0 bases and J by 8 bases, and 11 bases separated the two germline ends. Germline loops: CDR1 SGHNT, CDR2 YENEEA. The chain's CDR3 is CASSLDHRMDSPLHF. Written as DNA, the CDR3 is TGTGCCAGCAGCTTAGATCACCGGATGGATTCACCCCTCCACTTT.

CDR3 DNA sequence: TGTGCCAGCAGTTTATATACTAGCGGGAACACCGGGGAGCTGTTTTTT. Translating gives CASSLYTSGNTGELFF. J is TRBJ2-2 and V is TRBV27; 8 bases map to TRBD2. This CDR3 contains 16 residues. Germline assignment: CDR1 MNHEY and CDR2 SMNVEV (reference sequence). V shed 1 base, J shed 1 base, and the junction held 2 bases outside the gene matches.

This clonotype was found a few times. CDR3 region: CASAPGPVGYTF. The CDR3 DNA reads as TGTGCCAGTGCACCGGGGCCCGTTGGCTACACCTTC. The rearrangement uses TRBV12-3 or TRBV12-4 and TRBJ1-2, with TRBD1 as a possible D gene (5 bases). V lost 9 bases to trimming and J lost 7 bases, with 15 bases between them. This CDR3 is 12 amino acids long.

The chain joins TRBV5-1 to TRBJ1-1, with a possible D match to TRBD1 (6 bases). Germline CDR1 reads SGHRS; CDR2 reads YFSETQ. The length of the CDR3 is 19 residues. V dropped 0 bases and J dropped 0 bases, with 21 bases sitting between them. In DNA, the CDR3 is TGCGCCAGCAGCTTGGAGGAGTTCCAGGGGCAAGGTCTGAACACTGAAGCTTTCTTT. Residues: CASSLEEFQGQGLNTEAFF.

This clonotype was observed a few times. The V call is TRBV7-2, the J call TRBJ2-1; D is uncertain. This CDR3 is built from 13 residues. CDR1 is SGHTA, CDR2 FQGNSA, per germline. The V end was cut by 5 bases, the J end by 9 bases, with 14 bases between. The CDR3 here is CASSTPPSGEQFF. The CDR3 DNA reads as TGTGCCAGCAGCACACCCCCGAGTGGTGAGCAGTTCTTC.

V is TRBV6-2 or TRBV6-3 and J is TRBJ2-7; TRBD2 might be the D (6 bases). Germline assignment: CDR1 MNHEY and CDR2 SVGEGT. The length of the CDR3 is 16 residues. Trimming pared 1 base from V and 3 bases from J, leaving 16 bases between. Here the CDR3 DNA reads TGTGCCAGCAGTTACTTCTCAGGACTAACACTCTACGAGCAGTACTTC. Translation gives CASSYFSGLTLYEQYF.

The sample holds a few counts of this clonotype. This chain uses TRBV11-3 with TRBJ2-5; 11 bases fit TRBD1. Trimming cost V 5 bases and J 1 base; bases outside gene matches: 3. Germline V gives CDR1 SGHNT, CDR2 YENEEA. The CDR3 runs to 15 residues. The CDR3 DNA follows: TGTGCCAGCAGCCGGACAGGGGGCTTCCAAGAGACCCAGTACTTC. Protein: CASSRTGGFQETQYF.

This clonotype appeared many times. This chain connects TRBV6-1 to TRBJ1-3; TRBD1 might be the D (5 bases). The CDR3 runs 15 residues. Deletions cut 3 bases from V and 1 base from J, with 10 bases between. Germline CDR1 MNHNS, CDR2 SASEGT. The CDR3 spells CASSESGVSGNTIYF. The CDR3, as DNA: TGTGCCAGCAGTGAGTCGGGGGTTTCTGGAAACACCATATATTTT.

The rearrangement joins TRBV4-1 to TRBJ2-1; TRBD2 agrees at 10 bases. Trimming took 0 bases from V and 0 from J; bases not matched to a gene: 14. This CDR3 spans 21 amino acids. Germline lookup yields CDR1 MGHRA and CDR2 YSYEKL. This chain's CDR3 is CASSQDSPGTSGALSYNEQFF. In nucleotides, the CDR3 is TGCGCCAGCAGCCAAGATTCCCCCGGTACTAGCGGGGCCCTCTCCTACAATGAGCAGTTCTTC.

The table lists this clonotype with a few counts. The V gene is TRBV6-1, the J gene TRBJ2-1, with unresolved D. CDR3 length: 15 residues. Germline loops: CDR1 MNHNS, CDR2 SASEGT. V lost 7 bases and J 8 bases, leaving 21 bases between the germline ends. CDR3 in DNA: TGTGCCAGCACCCTGCGGCCCAATCAAAGGTATGAGCAGTTCTTC. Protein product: CASTLRPNQRYEQFF.

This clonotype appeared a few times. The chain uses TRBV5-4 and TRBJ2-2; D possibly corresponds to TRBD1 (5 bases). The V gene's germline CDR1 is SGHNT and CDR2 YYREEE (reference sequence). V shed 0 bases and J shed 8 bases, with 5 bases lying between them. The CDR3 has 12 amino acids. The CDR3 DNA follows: TGTGCCAGCAGCTTGGACAGGGGGGAGCTGTTTTTT. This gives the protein CASSLDRGELFF.